The clone carrying this TCR beta chain appeared many times. Its antigen is not known. The data originate from a study of T cell repertoires in cytomegalovirus infection. Study-level information: Public signatures in TCR beta pointed to CMV infection and matching HLA type.

In TCRdb, the reads were re-called with MiXCR into one record per CDR3 protein. The sample holds more than 140,000 distinct CDR3 sequences; roughly 6.5% are singletons and the top ten take about a sixth. This CDR3 comprises 16 residues. Germline V lookup: CDR1 SGHVS, CDR2 FQNEAQ. V shed 2 bases and J 6 bases; nucleotides not matched to a gene: 12. Broader study findings: Cumulative frequency of public TCR beta families picked out carriers of CMV plus the relevant HLA. Across the ex vivo response, the dominant clonotypes were HLA-C-restricted CMV-specific TCR beta clonotypes.

The TCR originated in a human donor in good health (CMV status not recorded). Some clones in this sample may be carry-over from other donors' samples. The source material was PBMCs. V gene TRBV7-8 combines with J gene TRBJ2-7; 8 bases are shared with TRBD1. CDR3: CASSLTTGQATTEQYF. The CDR3 DNA is TGTGCCAGCAGCTTAACTACGGGACAGGCCACTACCGAGCAGTACTTC. The entire variable domain, with the rest obtained from reference TRBV7-8 and TRBJ2-7, is as follows: GAGVSQSPRYKVAKRGQDVALRCDPISGHVSLFWYQQALGQGPEFLTYFQNEAQLDKSGLPSDRFFAERPEGSVSTLKIQRTQQEDSAVYLCASSLTTGQATTEQYFGPGTRLTVT.